This section outlines one T cell receptor beta chain sequence together with its context. Per germline, CDR1 SNHLY and CDR2 FYNNEI. Trimming removed 4 bases from V and 5 bases from J; junction bases left unmatched: 9. The CDR3 is made up of 15 amino acids. The sample is drawn from a study of blood T cells in healthy people across ages. Background on the study: Per two T cells, about one barcoded beta molecule was captured through template switching.

Then a second PCR, running roughly 7 to 11 cycles, was carried out with a sample-barcoded 5' primer and a J-beta primer mix. A single record per CDR3 protein comes from TCRdb applying MiXCR to the 5' RACE reads. This sample has 890,000 or so distinct CDR3 sequences; around 68% occur once, and the top ten carry 28%. The rearrangement uses TRBV2 and TRBJ2-5; 8 nucleotides align to TRBD2. This TCR was recovered from a young man in good health. The sequencing sample was made of blood. CDR3 sequence reads: CASSAPAGGRETQYF. CDR3 DNA sequence: TGTGCCAGCAGTGCCCCGGCGGGGGGCCGCGAGACCCAGTACTTC.